Listed below are T cell receptor beta chains from one sample, sequenced in a study of CD8 T cells in ankylosing spondylitis. TCRdb redid the calling of the 5' RACE reads with MiXCR, one entry per CDR3 protein. This sample has hundreds of thousands of distinct CDR3 sequences, with 20% found just once. The sequenced sample was blood, either unsorted or a sorted T cell fraction (not recorded which). The source is a male donor with ankylosing spondylitis or in good health (not recorded which). CDR3s include the opening cysteine and the closing phenylalanine or tryptophan. Each record gives: J gene, clone size, V gene, D gene, CDR3 DNA, CDR3 protein. D genes are given only for firm matches. Rows give clone size only sometimes, using once, few, many, or a class for an expanded clone.

j_gene: TRBJ2-5; abundance: many; v_gene: TRBV29-1; d_gene: NA; CDR3nt: TGCAGCTCCCGATTTCAAGAGACCCAGTACTTC; CDR3aa: CSSRFQETQYF
j_gene: TRBJ2-1; abundance: few; v_gene: TRBV19; d_gene: NA; CDR3nt: TGTGCCAGTAGTATAGGGGGGAATGAGCAGTTCTTC; CDR3aa: CASSIGGNEQFF
j_gene: TRBJ2-7; abundance: few; v_gene: TRBV20-1; d_gene: NA; CDR3nt: TGCAGTGCTAGAGAGTGGGACGGGGGGCTCCTCGAGCAGTACTTC; CDR3aa: CSAREWDGGLLEQYF
j_gene: TRBJ2-5; abundance: few; v_gene: TRBV6-5; d_gene: NA; CDR3nt: TGTGCCAGCAGTTTAGGCAGGGCCCTTCGGGAGACCCAGTACTTC; CDR3aa: CASSLGRALRETQYF
j_gene: TRBJ1-1; abundance: few; v_gene: TRBV7-3; d_gene: NA; CDR3nt: TGTGCCAGCAGCTTGGTACGGCAGGGCCTCACTGAAGCTTTCTTT; CDR3aa: CASSLVRQGLTEAFF
j_gene: TRBJ2-2; abundance: NA; v_gene: TRBV20-1; d_gene: TRBD2; CDR3nt: TGCAGTGCTAGAGATCCCGGCGGTAGCGGGGGGGCAGAAACCAACACCGGGGAGCTGTTTTTT; CDR3aa: CSARDPGGSGGAETNTGELFF
j_gene: TRBJ2-7; abundance: NA; v_gene: TRBV27; d_gene: TRBD1; CDR3nt: TGTGCCAGCAGTGCCCGGGACAGGGCTCTCGACGAGCAGTACTTC; CDR3aa: CASSARDRALDEQYF
j_gene: TRBJ2-7; abundance: few; v_gene: TRBV12-3/TRBV12-4; d_gene: NA; CDR3nt: TGTGCCAGCAGGCCAACGACGGGTTTGGAGCAGTACTTC; CDR3aa: CASRPTTGLEQYF
j_gene: TRBJ2-7; abundance: few; v_gene: TRBV18; d_gene: TRBD1; CDR3nt: TGTGCCAGCTCTCCAACCCGGGACAGTCCCCACGAGCAGTACTTC; CDR3aa: CASSPTRDSPHEQYF
j_gene: TRBJ1-2; abundance: NA; v_gene: TRBV7-9; d_gene: TRBD1; CDR3nt: TGTGCCAGCAGCCCACAGGGGGCAGGGTATGGCTACACCTTC; CDR3aa: CASSPQGAGYGYTF
j_gene: TRBJ1-1; abundance: few; v_gene: TRBV12-3/TRBV12-4; d_gene: TRBD1; CDR3nt: TGTGCCAGCAGTTTAGGTGGGACAGTGAACACTGAAGCTTTCTTT; CDR3aa: CASSLGGTVNTEAFF
j_gene: TRBJ2-7; abundance: NA; v_gene: TRBV24-1; d_gene: TRBD1; CDR3nt: TGTGCCACCAGCCCCAGTCCGGGACAGGGGCCCTACGAGCAGTACTTC; CDR3aa: CATSPSPGQGPYEQYF
j_gene: TRBJ1-6; abundance: NA; v_gene: TRBV28; d_gene: NA; CDR3nt: TGTGCCAGCAGTTACAGGGAAATGAATTCACCCCTCCACTTT; CDR3aa: CASSYREMNSPLHF
j_gene: TRBJ1-5; abundance: NA; v_gene: TRBV15; d_gene: NA; CDR3nt: TGTGCCACCAGCAGAGAGAAGGAGAATCAGCCCCAGCATTTT; CDR3aa: CATSREKENQPQHF
j_gene: TRBJ1-1; abundance: few; v_gene: TRBV27; d_gene: NA; CDR3nt: TGTGCCAGCAGGGTGACCGGGGGCACTGAAGCTTTCTTT; CDR3aa: CASRVTGGTEAFF
j_gene: TRBJ2-3; abundance: few; v_gene: TRBV27; d_gene: NA; CDR3nt: TGTGCCAGCAGGGGAATAGTGGCAGATACGCAGTATTTT; CDR3aa: CASRGIVADTQYF
j_gene: TRBJ2-1; abundance: few; v_gene: TRBV2; d_gene: NA; CDR3nt: TGTGCCAGCAGTGGAAGGGCGGAGGCCAATGAGCAGTTCTTC; CDR3aa: CASSGRAEANEQFF
j_gene: TRBJ2-3; abundance: few; v_gene: TRBV7-9; d_gene: TRBD2; CDR3nt: TGTGCCAGCCGATTCGCGGGGGGAACCACAGATACGCAGTATTTT; CDR3aa: CASRFAGGTTDTQYF
j_gene: TRBJ2-1; abundance: few; v_gene: TRBV4-1; d_gene: NA; CDR3nt: TGCGCCAGCAGCCAAGATGAAGATAACAATGAGCAGTTCTTC; CDR3aa: CASSQDEDNNEQFF
j_gene: TRBJ2-3; abundance: NA; v_gene: TRBV24-1; d_gene: TRBD2; CDR3nt: TGTGCCACCAGTGATTTGGAGCGGGGGGATACGCAGTATTTT; CDR3aa: CATSDLERGDTQYF
j_gene: TRBJ2-2; abundance: NA; v_gene: TRBV27; d_gene: NA; CDR3nt: TGTGCCAGCAGTTGGGGGGCCACCGGGGAGCTGTTTTTT; CDR3aa: CASSWGATGELFF
j_gene: TRBJ2-7; abundance: NA; v_gene: TRBV18; d_gene: TRBD1; CDR3nt: TGTGCCAGCTCACCACAAGGACAGGGGTACGAGCAGTACTTC; CDR3aa: CASSPQGQGYEQYF
j_gene: TRBJ2-7; abundance: NA; v_gene: TRBV14; d_gene: NA; CDR3nt: TGTGCCAGCAGCCAAGATTATGAGCACGAGCAGTACTTC; CDR3aa: CASSQDYEHEQYF
j_gene: TRBJ2-3; abundance: few; v_gene: TRBV30; d_gene: NA; CDR3nt: TGTGCCTGGAGTTCTGGCACGCAGTATTTT; CDR3aa: CAWSSGTQYF
j_gene: TRBJ2-3; abundance: NA; v_gene: TRBV6-5; d_gene: NA; CDR3nt: TGTGCCAGCAGTTACTCGATGGCAGCTCGCACAGATACGCAGTATTTT; CDR3aa: CASSYSMAARTDTQYF
j_gene: TRBJ2-3; abundance: NA; v_gene: TRBV24-1; d_gene: NA; CDR3nt: TGTGCCACCAGTGATGGGGGTTTGTGGACAGATACGCAGTATTTT; CDR3aa: CATSDGGLWTDTQYF
j_gene: TRBJ2-5; abundance: few; v_gene: TRBV20-1; d_gene: NA; CDR3nt: TGCAGTGCTAGAGCTGAGGCAGGGGCCCTCCAAGAGACCCAGTACTTC; CDR3aa: CSARAEAGALQETQYF
j_gene: TRBJ2-1; abundance: many; v_gene: TRBV4-1; d_gene: NA; CDR3nt: TGCGCCAGCAGCCGAGAATTGGACTATCCGGGGCATGAGCAGTTCTTC; CDR3aa: CASSRELDYPGHEQFF
j_gene: TRBJ2-2; abundance: NA; v_gene: TRBV5-5; d_gene: TRBD2; CDR3nt: TGTGCCAGCAGCTTGTTCTTGCGGGGGGGGAACACCGGGGAGCTGTTTTTT; CDR3aa: CASSLFLRGGNTGELFF
j_gene: TRBJ2-3; abundance: few; v_gene: TRBV27; d_gene: NA; CDR3nt: TGTGCCAGCAGTTTTAGTCTAGTAGAAACAGATACGCAGTATTTT; CDR3aa: CASSFSLVETDTQYF
j_gene: TRBJ1-1; abundance: NA; v_gene: TRBV30; d_gene: NA; CDR3nt: TGTGCCTGGAGTGTATTATTGGTCACTGAAGCTTTCTTT; CDR3aa: CAWSVLLVTEAFF
j_gene: TRBJ2-6; abundance: few; v_gene: TRBV12-3/TRBV12-4; d_gene: NA; CDR3nt: TGTGCCAGCAGTCGGACAGAGCTTTCTGGGGCCAACGTCCTGACTTTC; CDR3aa: CASSRTELSGANVLTF
j_gene: TRBJ2-5; abundance: NA; v_gene: TRBV7-9; d_gene: TRBD2; CDR3nt: TGTGCCAGCAGCTCCGGACTAGCGGGGCAAGAAGAGACCCAGTACTTC; CDR3aa: CASSSGLAGQEETQYF
j_gene: TRBJ2-3; abundance: few; v_gene: TRBV7-9; d_gene: NA; CDR3nt: TGTGCCAGCAGCTCTAGCCTACTAGAAGGGGGCACAGATACGCAGTATTTT; CDR3aa: CASSSSLLEGGTDTQYF
j_gene: TRBJ2-7; abundance: few; v_gene: TRBV6-4; d_gene: NA; CDR3nt: TGTGCCAGCAGCGGAGTGGGGTACGAGCAGTACTTC; CDR3aa: CASSGVGYEQYF
j_gene: TRBJ2-7; abundance: few; v_gene: TRBV9; d_gene: NA; CDR3nt: TGTGCCAGCAGCGTAGGAGGGGGGGCCAGCTCCTACGAGCAGTACTTC; CDR3aa: CASSVGGGASSYEQYF
j_gene: TRBJ2-2; abundance: few; v_gene: TRBV5-5; d_gene: NA; CDR3nt: TGTGCCAGCAGCTTGGGCCCGACCTTGAACACCGGGGAGCTGTTTTTT; CDR3aa: CASSLGPTLNTGELFF
j_gene: TRBJ2-7; abundance: few; v_gene: TRBV2; d_gene: NA; CDR3nt: TGTGCCAGCACCGACGGAGCCTACGAGCAGTACTTC; CDR3aa: CASTDGAYEQYF